This T cell receptor (beta chain) is from a study of T cells in localized non-small cell lung cancer. The protocol was immunoSEQ multiplex PCR, while the TCRdb copy is restricted to in-frame clones and leaves out a portion. The top ten hold 25% to 35% of the sample, which has roughly 27,000 clones, 85% to 95% seen once. CDR3 length equals 14 residues. In this sample, this clone turned up once. Its specificity is not known. Study-wide findings and caveats: Higher blood T cell density went with longer overall survival.

This chain uses TRBV1 with TRBJ1-1; whether TRBD1, the table's D call, matches the DNA was not checked. TRBV1 is annotated as a pseudogene. This clonotype originated in a female donor older than 55 with stage I lung adenocarcinoma. The material was peripheral blood, obtained before any cancer treatment. The CDR3 DNA follows: TGCACCAGCAGCTGGGACAGCCGGACCACTGAAGCTTTCTTT. It codes for CTSSWDSRTTEAFF.